Presented here are 27 T cell receptor beta chains from one specimen sequenced in a study of blood T cell repertoires in COVID-19. The table came from immunoSEQ multiplex PCR; TCRdb's copy has only in-frame clones and leaves some out. The data contain hundreds of thousands of clones, around nine tenths of them singletons. Sequenced sample: PBMCs or T cells enriched from blood (not recorded which). The receptors originated from a woman in her fifties or sixties who had recovered from COVID-19.

The chain combines TRBV20-1 with TRBJ1-1, with unresolved D. The V and J ends lost 4 bases and 7 bases respectively, with 10 bases between them. Germline V gene data show CDR1 as DFQATT and CDR2 as SNEGSKA (reference sequence). The CDR3 covers 11 residues. The chain's CDR3 is CSATLLREAFF. CDR3 in DNA: TGCAGTGCTACCTTACTACGTGAAGCTTTCTTT.

This chain links TRBV2 with TRBJ1-5; D uncertain. CDR3 length: 13 residues. The germline V gene encodes CDR1 SNHLY and CDR2 FYNNEI. Trimming took 4 bases from V and 5 from J, leaving 9 bases between them. Here the CDR3 DNA reads TGTGCCAGCAGTGTGGAGAATTATCAGCCCCAGCATTTT. Translating it yields CASSVENYQPQHF.

This clone was seen a single time. This rearrangement joins TRBV9 to TRBJ1-1; the D is unclear. The CDR3 spans 14 residues. V lost 0 bases and J lost 6, with 12 bases in between. Germline V CDR1 and CDR2: SGDLS, YYNGEE. Here the CDR3 reads CASSVGLTSSEAFF. The CDR3 coding sequence is TGTGCCAGCAGCGTAGGACTGACCTCATCTGAAGCTTTCTTT. Full variable domain (remainder filled in from reference TRBV9 and TRBJ1-1): DSGVTQTPKHLITATGQRVTLRCSPRSGDLSVYWYQQSLDQGLQFLIQYYNGEERAKGNILERFSAQQFPDLHSELNLSSLELGDSALYFCASSVGLTSSEAFFGQGTRLTVV.

In its sample, this clone was seen once. This chain connects TRBV21-1 to TRBJ2-7; the table assigns TRBD2, which was not confirmed against the DNA. TRBV21-1 is a recognized pseudogene. There are 15 residues in the CDR3. CDR3 residues: CASSKSRGGPYEQYF. CDR3 DNA sequence: TGTGCCAGCAGCAAGAGTAGGGGGGGGCCCTACGAGCAGTACTTC.

The V call is TRBV2, the J call TRBJ2-7; the D gene is possibly TRBD2 (6 bases). This CDR3 has 14 residues. Looked up from germline, CDR1 is SNHLY and CDR2 is FYNNEI. The germline V and J ends were trimmed by 3 bases and 3 bases, with 12 bases remaining between them. As DNA, the CDR3 is TGTGCCAGCAGTGATCTACCGCGGGGCTACGAGCAGTACTTC. Translated, it gives CASSDLPRGYEQYF.

The rearrangement links TRBV7-9 to TRBJ1-2, with D tentatively TRBD1 (5 bases). Trimming shortened V by 3 bases and J by 4 bases, and 9 bases separated the two germline ends. The CDR3 length is 13 residues. The V gene's germline CDR1 is SEHNR and CDR2 FQNEAQ (reference sequence). The CDR3 region has the DNA TGTGCCAGCAGCTTGCCCGACAGCTATGGCTACACCTTC. It specifies CASSLPDSYGYTF.

This clone came up a few times. The gene calls are TRBV11-2 and TRBJ1-4, with a weak D call TRBD1 (5 bases). Germline CDR1 and CDR2: SGHAT and FQNNGV. Trimming took 1 base from V and 7 from J, leaving 13 bases between them. The CDR3 spans 15 residues. The CDR3 nucleotides read TGTGCCAGCAGCTTAGGGTTGGCAGGGCCTGAAAAACTGTTTTTT. Protein product: CASSLGLAGPEKLFF.

This clone was detected a few times. V is TRBV30 and J is TRBJ1-2; a possible D gene is TRBD1 (6 bases). CDR3 length equals 12 residues. Germline loops: CDR1 GTSNPN, CDR2 SVGIG (reference sequence). V was clipped by 0 bases and J by 7 bases, with 9 bases between them. CDR3 nucleotides: TGTGCCTGGAGTGTTACAGGGTTTGGCTACACCTTC. Translated, it gives CAWSVTGFGYTF. Combining the CDR3 with reference TRBV30 and TRBJ1-2 gives the whole variable domain SQTIHQWPATLVQPVGSPLSLECTVEGTSNPNLYWYRQAAGRGLQLLFYSVGIGQISSEVPQNLSASRPQDRQFILSSKKLLLSDSGFYLCAWSVTGFGYTFGSGTRLTVV.

The chain combines TRBV6-5 with TRBJ1-1; D might be TRBD1 (6 bases). V was clipped by 4 bases and J by 5 bases, with 11 bases between them. The CDR3 loop spans 13 amino acids. Germline-derived CDR1 and CDR2 are MNHEY and SVGAGI. CDR3 sequence (DNA): TGTGCCAGCAGTTTAGGGGGAGTGACTGAAGCTTTCTTT. Encoded protein: CASSLGGVTEAFF.

This rearrangement joins TRBV11-2 to TRBJ2-7; 10 bases match TRBD2. Trimming at V came to 6 bases and at J to 0 bases, leaving 8 bases not matched to a gene. The CDR3 covers 16 residues. Per the germline V gene, CDR1 is SGHAT and CDR2 is FQNNGV. Here the CDR3 DNA reads TGTGCCAGCAGGGGGTTCCTAGCGGGGGACTCCTACGAGCAGTACTTC. Its translation is CASRGFLAGDSYEQYF.

The rearrangement uses TRBV3-1 (or the pseudogene TRBV3-2) and TRBJ2-7; D is possibly TRBD2 (7 bases). Trimming left V 4 bases short and J 2 bases short, with 21 bases between. CDR1 is LGHDT and CDR2 is YNNKEL in the germline V gene (reference sequence). The CDR3 spans 17 residues. CDR3 sequence: CASSPPPGGGGPYEQYF. The CDR3 DNA reads as TGTGCCAGCAGCCCTCCCCCGGGCGGCGGGGGCCCCTACGAGCAGTACTTC.

The chain uses TRBV2 and TRBJ2-3, with TRBD2 identical over 9 bases. The junction had 2 bases not matched to a gene; V was cut back by 6 bases and J by 10 bases. The CDR3 extends over 11 amino acids. Germline values: CDR1 SNHLY, CDR2 FYNNEI. CDR3 DNA: TGTGCCAGCAGAAGGACTAGCGCGCAGTATTTT. Translation gives CASRRTSAQYF.

The chain carries TRBV18 and TRBJ2-2; TRBD1 aligns across 7 bases. The CDR3 covers 15 residues. Germline values: CDR1 KGHSH, CDR2 LQKENI. Unmatched junction bases numbered 6, after V lost 8 bases and J lost 0 bases. The CDR3 reads CASETGTANTGELFF. CDR3 nucleotides: TGTGCCAGCGAAACCGGGACAGCGAACACCGGGGAGCTGTTTTTT. Variable domain in full (rest from reference TRBV18 and TRBJ2-2): NAGVMQNPRHLVRRRGQEARLRCSPMKGHSHVYWYRQLPEEGLKFMVYLQKENIIDESGMPKERFSAEFPKEGPSILRIQQVVRGDSAAYFCASETGTANTGELFFGEGSRLTVL.

V usage is TRBV4-2 and J usage is TRBJ2-7; maybe TRBD1 (6 bases). CDR3 length equals 15 residues. Between the trimmed V and J ends, which lost 0 bases and 2 bases, there was a span of 11 bases. CDR1 and CDR2 (germline): LGHNA, YNFKEQ. CDR3 region: CASSQDLGGAYEQYF. Here the CDR3 DNA reads TGTGCCAGCAGCCAAGATCTAGGGGGAGCCTACGAGCAGTACTTC.

The CDR3 DNA sequence: TGTGCCATCAGTGTTATCGAGCGGGGCTACGAGCAGTACTTC. It translates to CAISVIERGYEQYF. This rearrangement joins TRBV10-3 to TRBJ2-7, with 7 nucleotides matching TRBD2. The CDR3 runs 14 residues. V trimming: 4 bases; J trimming: 3 bases; junction bases outside the gene matches: 6. The germline CDR1 and CDR2 sequences are ENHRY and SYGVKD.

This chain connects TRBV5-6 to TRBJ1-1; TRBD1 might be the D (5 bases). V was clipped by 2 bases and J by 0 bases, with 8 bases between them. Germline assignment: CDR1 SGHDT and CDR2 YYEEEE. There are 14 residues in the CDR3. CDR3 DNA: TGTGCCAGCAGCTTCGGACAACTGAACACTGAAGCTTTCTTT. Translating gives CASSFGQLNTEAFF.

This chain uses TRBV5-4 with TRBJ2-6; no clear D gene. Trimming removed 4 bases from V and 0 bases from J, with 8 bases in between. The germline V gene has CDR1 SGHNT and CDR2 YYREEE (reference sequence). The CDR3 runs to 15 residues. CDR3 residues: CASSTPSSGANVLTF. The CDR3 region has the DNA TGTGCCAGCAGCACGCCCAGCTCTGGGGCCAACGTCCTGACTTTC.

CDR3 loop: CASIQTLNTEAFF. CDR3 bases: TGTGCCAGCATCCAGACTTTGAACACTGAAGCTTTCTTT. The chain links TRBV2 to TRBJ1-1; D is unclear. Trimming shortened V by 7 bases and J by 0 bases, and 9 bases separated the two germline ends. This CDR3 comprises 13 residues. CDR1 is SNHLY, CDR2 FYNNEI, per germline.

V gene TRBV5-5 combines with J gene TRBJ1-6, with D uncertain. CDR3 size: 15 residues. Germline assignment: CDR1 SGHKS and CDR2 YYEKEE (reference sequence). The V end lost 4 bases, the J end lost 0 bases, and 8 bases lay between the germline ends. The CDR3 sequence is CASSLGVSYNSPLHF. DNA for the CDR3: TGTGCCAGCAGCCTCGGTGTCTCCTATAATTCACCCCTCCACTTT. Variable domain in full (rest from reference TRBV5-5 and TRBJ1-6): DAGVTQSPTHLIKTRGQQVTLRCSPISGHKSVSWYQQVLGQGPQFIFQYYEKEERGRGNFPDRFSARQFPNYSSELNVNALLLGDSALYLCASSLGVSYNSPLHFGNGTRLTVT.

The J gene is TRBJ1-2, the V gene TRBV27; possibly TRBD1 for D (5 bases). The germline V gene has CDR1 MNHEY and CDR2 SMNVEV (reference sequence). The V gene lost 6 bases and the J gene lost 5 bases, with 22 bases spanning the gap. CDR3 length: 16 residues. The CDR3 coding sequence is TGTGCCAGCAGCCGCCTGTGGGGCAGTTCTCCTTATGGCTACACCTTC. Its protein product is CASSRLWGSSPYGYTF.

The sample holds one count of this clone. This chain links TRBV11-3 with TRBJ2-3; TRBD2 might be the D (7 bases). Trimming removed 8 bases from V and 1 base from J, with 13 bases in between. Germline V lookup: CDR1 SGHNT, CDR2 YENEEA. The CDR3 totals 14 residues. This chain's CDR3 is CASSAGAGTDTQYF. DNA for the CDR3: TGTGCCAGCTCTGCGGGGGCCGGCACAGATACGCAGTATTTT.

V gene TRBV5-1 combines with J gene TRBJ2-7; TRBD2 might be the D (6 bases). Germline V gives CDR1 SGHRS, CDR2 YFSETQ. The CDR3 is 13 amino acids. Trimming shortened V by 4 bases and J by 2 bases, and 10 bases separated the two germline ends. CDR3 in DNA: TGCGCCAGCAGCCCATCGGGAGCCTACGAGCAGTACTTC. It specifies CASSPSGAYEQYF. The full variable domain, completed using reference TRBV5-1 and TRBJ2-7, is KAGVTQTPRYLIKTRGQQVTLSCSPISGHRSVSWYQQTPGQGLQFLFEYFSETQRNKGNFPGRFSGRQFSNSRSEMNVSTLELGDSALYLCASSPSGAYEQYFGPGTRLTVT.

The chain couples TRBV27 to TRBJ2-3, with D perhaps matching TRBD2 (7 bases). The germline CDR1 and CDR2 sequences are MNHEY and SMNVEV (reference sequence). The CDR3 spans 14 residues. V gave up 2 bases and J gave up 2 bases, with 8 bases separating them. The CDR3 DNA reads TGTGCCAGCAGTTTAGCGGGGGCCACAGATACGCAGTATTTT. It is translated as CASSLAGATDTQYF.

This clone was recorded only once. Germline is not matched at one junction end, which may reflect a read error. The V and J genes are TRBV7-7 and TRBJ2-2, with D possibly being TRBD1 or TRBD2 (8 bases each). The germline gives CDR1 SSHAT, CDR2 FNYEAQ (reference sequence). The CDR3 is 15 amino acids. This chain's CDR3 is CASSLAGTGTGELFF. The CDR3 DNA reads as TGTGCTAGCAGCTTAGCGGGGACAGGTACCGGGGAGCTGTTTTTT.

The chain is built from TRBV19 and TRBJ1-3; D is possibly TRBD1 (5 bases). The CDR3 length is 15 residues. CDR1 and CDR2 from the germline V gene are LNHDA and SQIVND (reference sequence). With 3 bases removed from V and 0 bases from J, the gap between germline ends came to 9 bases. The CDR3 DNA sequence: TGTGCCAGTAGTATCCCAGGGAACTCTGGAAACACCATATATTTT. It translates to CASSIPGNSGNTIYF.

The chain recombines TRBV6-2 or TRBV6-3 with TRBJ2-7; D unresolved. This CDR3 is 14 amino acids long. CDR1 MNHEY and CDR2 SVGEGT come from the germline V gene. Deletions cut 7 bases from V and 6 bases from J, with 19 bases between. The CDR3 here is CASTPAVSLSEQYF. Written as DNA, the CDR3 is TGTGCCAGCACCCCCGCGGTGAGCTTGAGCGAGCAGTACTTC.

This chain links TRBV10-1 with TRBJ1-1; 10 nucleotides line up with TRBD1. The CDR3 is made up of 17 amino acids. Germline V CDR1 and CDR2: WNHNN, SYGVQD (reference sequence). V lost 2 bases, J lost 5 bases, and 11 bases stayed unmatched. The CDR3 DNA is TGCGCCAGCAGTGAGACCGGGACAGGGGCTCCGGGGACTGAAGCTTTCTTT. Protein product: CASSETGTGAPGTEAFF.